These T cell receptor beta chains were read from a single sample in a study of Ad26.COV2.S vaccination and SARS-CoV-2 variants. TCRdb keeps only in-frame clones here, not all; method: immunoSEQ multiplex PCR. Seen here are 45,000 or so clones, 65% to 90% observed once, and the top ten hold about half. Sequencing was performed on peripheral blood, taken after recovery from COVID-19. These receptors were collected from a human donor who had recovered from COVID-19. Both conserved end residues are part of each CDR3. The order of the fields is CDR3 length, V gene, CDR3 protein.

>14|TRBV19
CASSIVSGTDTQYF
>17|TRBV6-1
CASSEGQGANLQETQYF
>14|TRBV5-1
CASTDDGGWTEAFF
>14|TRBV19
CASSMAAGVSEQYF
>12|TRBV11-3
CASSPGGAEQFF
>14|TRBV2
CASNGAASNQPQHF
>15|TRBV7-2
CASSPGTASNYGYTF
>14|TRBV28
CASMGLGGGYGYTF
>15|TRBV6-5
CASSTGTVSSYGYTF
>14|TRBV6-1
CASSELTAGQPQHF
>19|TRBV19
CASTPQRLAGVVYGDEQFF
>12|TRBV10-3
CANGQGNSPLHF
>15|TRBV27
CASRRPGGLHTEAFF
>13|TRBV5-1
CASSFRGEEKLFF
>12|TRBV3-1/TRBV3-2
CASSRLQGEAFF
>16|TRBV4-1
CASSRQATGRTYEQYF
>15|TRBV29-1
CSVDIPERGYNEQFF
>15|TRBV5-1
CASSLAKGRYNEQFF
>14|TRBV27
CASSLGQMNTEAFF
>16|TRBV5-1
CASSFRMGNPSYEQYF
>16|TRBV7-9
CASSPAEAGGSYEQYF
>14|TRBV6-4
CASSEGDENGELFF
>15|TRBV18
CASSRQGVGNSPLHF
>13|TRBV19
CASSTGTVYGYTF
>11|TRBV12-3/TRBV12-4
CASSLGGGYTF
>13|TRBV9
CASSRRGGWEAFF
>14|TRBV6-6
CASRQQGVGGTQYF
>15|TRBV6-5
CASSSRYGTSETQYF
>14|TRBV29-1
CSAEGQQTYNEQFF
>12|TRBV6-2/TRBV6-3
CASSRIYNEQFF
>15|TRBV19
CASSMGGRVQETQYF
>13|TRBV30
CAWTLIATGELFF
>13|TRBV10-3
CAISTGGDYGYTF
>17|TRBV27
CASSMTGGAGGTGELFF
>16|TRBV9
CASSVGGRGGNYGYTF
>16|TRBV2
CATPGTGGNSDTEAFF
>16|TRBV28
CASSNRGRERRNEQFF
>14|TRBV7-8
CASSFSPLNTEAFF
>15|TRBV27
CASSLEGPLSYGYTF
>13|TRBV27
CASRTFPRGEQYF
>14|TRBV6-5
CASSYSFGSGAAFF
>12|TRBV19
CASKTGYNEQFF
>16|TRBV5-1
CASSLGSSGDTDTQYF
>11|TRBV20-1
CSALPPGGYTF
>13|TRBV12-3/TRBV12-4
CASSPAGNQPQHF
>15|TRBV7-9
CASSGFRDTSYEQYF
>17|TRBV15
CATSSPPPKATGRGYTF
>14|TRBV7-9
CASSLALSETEAFF
>15|TRBV19
CASSIGRQGEQPQHF
>15|TRBV7-9
CASSFPESGDTEAFF
>13|TRBV6-5
CASGTSGIGEQYF
>14|TRBV7-2
CASSFGQGVYEQYF
>15|TRBV6-5
CASTPQGASNQPQHF
>18|TRBV2
CASSELNVGGATNEKLFF
>13|TRBV18
CASSPPGATEAFF
>16|TRBV6-4
CASSESVDSPISGYTF
>14|TRBV11-2
CASSSIRGRIRQYF